A single sample gave rise to the 21 T cell receptor beta chains below, sequenced in a study of CD8+CD57+ T cells in acquired aplastic anemia. The study profiled TCR beta VDJ and CDR3 using genomic DNA as template. TCRdb passed the reads through MiXCR, listing each CDR3 protein once. The profile shows approximately 65,000 distinct CDR3 sequences, about 56% of them singletons. Sample: sorted CD4+, CD8+, or CD8+CD57+ T cells (not recorded which) from PBMCs. Receptors originate from a human donor in good health, serving as a control.

This chain joins TRBV10-3 and TRBJ2-5; D is unclear. Germline CDR1 and CDR2: ENHRY and SYGVKD. The length of the CDR3 is 12 residues. With 0 bases removed from V and 5 bases from J, the gap between germline ends came to 4 bases. CDR3 nucleotide sequence: TGTGCCATCAGTGAGTCGGAGGAGACCCAGTACTTC. Protein product: CAISESEETQYF.

V and J are TRBV29-1 and TRBJ2-1; the D is unclear. V lost 5 bases to trimming and J lost 3 bases, with 2 bases between them. Germline CDR1 is SQVTM and CDR2 is ANQGSEA. CDR3 size: 10 residues. CDR3 DNA: TGCAGCGTTAGCTACAATGAGCAGTTCTTC. It specifies CSVSYNEQFF.

This clonotype was counted many times. V gene TRBV6-1 combines with J gene TRBJ2-5; TRBD1 might be the D (6 bases). Trimming stripped 7 bases from V and 4 bases from J, with 22 bases between. The CDR3 is 16 amino acids. CDR1 and CDR2 from the germline V gene are MNHNS and SASEGT. CDR3 sequence reads: CASKLGAGAGRETQYF. The CDR3 DNA sequence: TGTGCCAGCAAGCTCGGGGCAGGGGCAGGCAGAGAGACCCAGTACTTC.

V usage is TRBV24-1 and J usage is TRBJ2-7; D may be TRBD2 (5 bases). The CDR3 contains 15 residues. Germline loops: CDR1 KGHDR, CDR2 SFDVKD. The V gene lost 3 bases and the J gene lost 7 bases, with 18 bases spanning the gap. CDR3 sequence reads: CATSDPTRRGGEQYF. The DNA for the CDR3 is TGTGCCACCAGTGATCCGACCCGGCGTGGCGGGGAGCAGTACTTC.

This clonotype was detected a few times. The V and J genes are TRBV12-3 or TRBV12-4 and TRBJ1-2, with D unclear. V was shortened by 6 bases and J by 5 bases, with 19 bases between the two germline ends. The CDR3 spans 15 residues. For the CDR3, the DNA is TGTGCCAGCAGCTCCTCGACACCATTACTATATGGCTACACCTTC. Its protein is CASSSSTPLLYGYTF.

This chain joins TRBV5-1 and TRBJ1-1, with 9 nucleotides matching TRBD1. With 4 bases clipped from V and 1 base from J, the junction kept 11 bases outside the gene matches. CDR3 size: 17 residues. CDR1 SGHRS and CDR2 YFSETQ come from the germline V gene. Here the CDR3 reads CASSTPHGTGTNTEAFF. The CDR3 DNA follows: TGCGCCAGCAGCACACCCCACGGGACAGGGACGAACACTGAAGCTTTCTTT.

This clonotype was found many times. This could be a read error, since a much larger clone is one nucleotide away. The genes are TRBV7-8 and TRBJ2-2, with a tentative D call TRBD1 (6 bases). V lost 7 bases to trimming and J lost 7 bases, with 13 bases between them. The germline V gene has CDR1 SGHVS and CDR2 FQNEAQ. The CDR3 consists of 13 residues. The CDR3 loop is CASITRGYGELFF. The CDR3, as DNA: TGTGCCAGCATCACTAGGGGGTACGGGGAGCTGTTTTTT.

In this sample, this clonotype turned up a few times. This may stem from a read error, because a much larger clone lies one nucleotide away. The chain recombines TRBV7-3 with TRBJ2-1, with 8 bases lining up with TRBD2. Trimming cost V 6 bases and J 7 bases; bases outside gene matches: 11. Germline V gene sequence: CDR1 SGHTA, CDR2 FQGTGA. The CDR3 has 15 amino acids. The CDR3 loop reads CASSLSGGTLNEQFF. In DNA form, the CDR3 reads TGTGCCAGCAGTTTGAGCGGGGGAACCCTTAATGAGCAGTTCTTC.

At least ten counts were recorded for this clonotype. The chain employs TRBV7-3 and TRBJ2-2, with 8 bases matching TRBD1. There are 16 residues in the CDR3. J gave up 5 bases and V 2 bases, and 7 bases lay outside the gene matches. Germline loops: CDR1 SGHTA, CDR2 FQGTGA. CDR3 region: CASSLQGARETGELFF. The CDR3, as DNA: TGTGCCAGCAGCTTACAGGGGGCGCGTGAGACCGGGGAGCTGTTTTTT.

V is TRBV10-1 and J is TRBJ2-2, with D perhaps TRBD2 (6 bases). The CDR3 covers 13 residues. The germline V and J ends were trimmed by 2 bases and 6 bases, with 7 bases remaining between them. The germline gives CDR1 WNHNN, CDR2 SYGVQD (reference sequence). CDR3 coding DNA: TGCGCCAGCAGTGAGGGGGAGGCCGGGGAGCTGTTTTTT. This sequence encodes CASSEGEAGELFF.

J is TRBJ1-6 and V is TRBV7-2; D possibly corresponds to TRBD1 (5 bases). V lost 3 bases to trimming and J lost 7 bases, with 7 bases between them. Germline V lookup: CDR1 SGHTA, CDR2 FQGNSA. The CDR3 runs 13 residues. The CDR3 DNA sequence: TGTGCCAGCAGCTTCAGGGAAAATTCACCCCTCCACTTT. This codes for CASSFRENSPLHF.

To note about this clonotype: No conserved phenylalanine or tryptophan ends this CDR3, so it is likely a read error. J is TRBJ1-6 and V is TRBV5-1, with 7 bases identical to TRBD1. Per the germline V gene, CDR1 is SGHRS and CDR2 is YFSETQ. The CDR3 covers 16 residues. V gave up 0 bases and J gave up 4 bases; unmatched junction bases: 4. CDR3 region: CASSLDGTAYNSPLHS. The CDR3 DNA reads as TGCGCCAGCAGCTTGGATGGGACAGCGTATAATTCACCCCTCCACTCT.

About this clonotype: A much larger clone lies a single base off, so this may be a read error. V is TRBV29-1 and J is TRBJ2-7, with D perhaps given as TRBD1 or TRBD2 (5 bases each). Between the trimmed V and J ends, which lost 6 bases and 3 bases, there was a span of 18 bases. This CDR3 comprises 14 residues. The germline CDR1 and CDR2 sequences are SQVTM and ANQGSEA. Here the CDR3 DNA reads TGCAGCGTGGCCGGGGCAGGGATCTTCTACGAGCAGTACTTC. Translation gives CSVAGAGIFYEQYF.

The chain couples TRBV20-1 to TRBJ2-7; no firm D call. Per germline, CDR1 DFQATT and CDR2 SNEGSKA (reference sequence). The CDR3 extends over 14 amino acids. V lost 2 bases and J 5 bases, leaving 16 bases between the germline ends. Written as DNA, the CDR3 is TGCAGTGCTAGAACTCTCGAAGACCTGAACGAGCAGTACTTC. Translated: CSARTLEDLNEQYF.

The sample holds many counts of this clonotype. The chain joins TRBV5-1 to TRBJ1-1; D unclear. Trimming pared 1 base from V and 6 bases from J, leaving 13 bases between. This CDR3 has 14 residues. In germline, CDR1 is SGHRS, CDR2 YFSETQ. The CDR3, as DNA: TGCGCCAGCAGCTTGCCTACAAAGTCCCCTGAAGCTTTCTTT. Amino acids: CASSLPTKSPEAFF.

The rearrangement links TRBV19 to TRBJ2-7; no reliable D call. V was shortened by 7 bases and J by 11 bases, with 18 bases between the two germline ends. This CDR3 comprises 12 residues. Germline assignment: CDR1 LNHDA and CDR2 SQIVND (reference sequence). CDR3 DNA sequence: TGTGCCAGTAATACACCGACGCCGCCGGAGTACTTC. It codes for CASNTPTPPEYF. Drawing the rest from reference TRBV19 and TRBJ2-7, the complete variable domain is DGGITQSPKYLFRKEGQNVTLSCEQNLNHDAMYWYRQDPGQGLRLIYYSQIVNDFQKGDIAEGYSVSREKKESFPLTVTSAQKNPTAFYLCASNTPTPPEYFGPGTRLTVT.

This clonotype was counted between two and nine times. This rearrangement joins TRBV19 to TRBJ2-1; possibly TRBD1 or TRBD2 for D (6 bases each). Trimming pared 1 base from V and 5 bases from J, leaving 12 bases between. The CDR3 has 15 residues. CDR1 is LNHDA, CDR2 SQIVND, per germline (reference sequence). The CDR3 coding sequence is TGTGCCAGTAGTATAGGTGGGGGCGGGAACAATGAGCAGTTCTTC. Protein: CASSIGGGGNNEQFF. The full variable domain, rest sourced from reference TRBV19 and TRBJ2-1, is DGGITQSPKYLFRKEGQNVTLSCEQNLNHDAMYWYRQDPGQGLRLIYYSQIVNDFQKGDIAEGYSVSREKKESFPLTVTSAQKNPTAFYLCASSIGGGGNNEQFFGPGTRLTVL.

Ten or more counts support this clonotype. CDR3 region: CASSPGDWTAPDSGELFF. The CDR3 DNA reads TGTGCCAGCAGCCCCGGCGACTGGACGGCCCCTGATTCCGGGGAGCTGTTTTTT. The chain combines TRBV4-2 with TRBJ2-2, with D hard to call. Germline CDR1 LGHNA, CDR2 YNFKEQ. V lost 4 bases and J lost 6, with 24 bases in between. The CDR3 covers 18 residues.

The chain employs TRBV10-3 and TRBJ2-7, with 8 bases lining up with TRBD1. The CDR3 runs 14 residues. Germline CDR1 ENHRY, CDR2 SYGVKD. J gave up 3 bases and V 4 bases, and 5 bases lay outside the gene matches. As DNA, the CDR3 is TGTGCCATCAGTGGGGGGACAGGCGACTACGAGCAGTACTTC. This codes for CAISGGTGDYEQYF.

V and J are TRBV29-1 and TRBJ2-7; tentatively, D is TRBD2 (5 bases). Germline V gene data show CDR1 as SQVTM and CDR2 as ANQGSEA. V lost 3 bases and J lost 6, with 12 bases in between. There are 12 residues in the CDR3. DNA of the CDR3: TGCAGCGTTGACTCGGGTCGGGGCGAGCAGTACTTC. Its translation: CSVDSGRGEQYF.

V gene TRBV19 combines with J gene TRBJ2-1, with D perhaps TRBD1 or TRBD2 (5 bases each). Trimming stripped 5 bases from V and 8 bases from J, with 19 bases between. The CDR3 spans 15 residues. Germline assignment: CDR1 LNHDA and CDR2 SQIVND (reference sequence). CDR3 amino acids: CASSGPPTEADEQFF. The CDR3 region has the DNA TGTGCCAGTAGTGGCCCCCCGACAGAAGCGGATGAGCAGTTCTTC.